This T cell receptor (beta chain) was recorded in a study of control samples from healthy donors and cancer patients. From germline, CDR1 is LGHNT and CDR2 FRNRAP. V was pared by 2 bases and J by 8 bases, with 9 bases between. The CDR3 covers 12 residues. Clones were read by immunoSEQ multiplex PCR, and TCRdb kept only the in-frame ones, dropping some. The sample holds around 96,000 clones; more than 85% are singletons and the top ten take 8%. The specimen sequenced was blood. The chain employs TRBV12-5 and TRBJ1-1; the D is unclear. The sequence derives from a young man in good health. This chain's CDR3 is CASGLSSREAFF. Here the CDR3 DNA reads TGTGCTAGTGGTTTGTCCAGCAGGGAAGCTTTCTTT.